The clone carrying this T cell receptor beta chain was picked up a small number of times. In the authors' methods: Estimated nucleated cell counts came from reference gene primer amplification. Assay used: immunoSEQ multiplex PCR; TCRdb lists only in-frame clones, some missing. The V and J calls and clone size are taken from that table; D and trimming were inferred from the DNA. This table holds 50,000 to 70,000 clones, 78% found once. These data are taken from a study of blood T cell repertoires in COVID-19. About the research overall: Samples taken during acute and convalescent COVID-19 were collected in the United States, Italy and Spain. Nucleic acid was either cDNA or gDNA, and it came from T cells, B-cell-depleted T cells, or PBMCs.

Germline V gene sequence: CDR1 MNHNS, CDR2 SASEGT. The CDR3 is 16 amino acids. With V trimmed by 3 bases and J by 3 bases, 8 bases remained unmatched. The J gene is TRBJ2-1, the V gene TRBV6-1; 7 bases are shared with TRBD2. Sequencing was performed on peripheral blood. This receptor was identified in a human donor in a cohort sampled during active COVID-19. The CDR3: CASSEVVGGDYNEQFF. CDR3 bases: TGTGCCAGCAGTGAGGTTGTGGGAGGGGACTACAATGAGCAGTTCTTC.